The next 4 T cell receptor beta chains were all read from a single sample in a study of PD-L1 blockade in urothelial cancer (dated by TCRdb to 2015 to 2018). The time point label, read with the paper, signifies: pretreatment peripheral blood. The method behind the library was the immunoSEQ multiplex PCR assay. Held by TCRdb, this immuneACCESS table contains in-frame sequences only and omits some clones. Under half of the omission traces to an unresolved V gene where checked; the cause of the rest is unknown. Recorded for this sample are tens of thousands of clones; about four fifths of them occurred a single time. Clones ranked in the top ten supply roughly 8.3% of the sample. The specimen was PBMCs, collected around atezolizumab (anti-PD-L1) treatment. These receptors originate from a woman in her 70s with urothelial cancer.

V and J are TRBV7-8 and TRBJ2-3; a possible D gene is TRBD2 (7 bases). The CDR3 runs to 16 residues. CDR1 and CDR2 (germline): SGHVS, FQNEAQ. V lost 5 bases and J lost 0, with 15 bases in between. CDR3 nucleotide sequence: TGTGCCAGCAGCCCCTCCCCGGGGGGCAGCACAGATACGCAGTATTTT. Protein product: CASSPSPGGSTDTQYF.

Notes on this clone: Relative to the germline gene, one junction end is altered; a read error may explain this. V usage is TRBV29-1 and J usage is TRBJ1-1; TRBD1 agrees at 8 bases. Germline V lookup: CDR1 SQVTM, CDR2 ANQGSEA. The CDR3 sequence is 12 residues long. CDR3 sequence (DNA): TGCAAACGACAGGGGATGAACGCTGAAGCTTTCTTT. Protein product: CKRQGMNAEAFF.

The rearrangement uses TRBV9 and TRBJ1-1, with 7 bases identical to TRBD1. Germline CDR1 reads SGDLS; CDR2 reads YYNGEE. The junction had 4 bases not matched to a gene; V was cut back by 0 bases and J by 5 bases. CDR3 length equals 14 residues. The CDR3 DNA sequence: TGTGCCAGCAGCGTAGATCCCAGGGGGACTGAAGCTTTCTTT. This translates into CASSVDPRGTEAFF.

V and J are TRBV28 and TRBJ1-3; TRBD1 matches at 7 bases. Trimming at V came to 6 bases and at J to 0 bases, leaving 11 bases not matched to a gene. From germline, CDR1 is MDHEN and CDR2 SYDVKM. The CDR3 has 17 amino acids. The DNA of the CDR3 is TGTGCCAGCAGCCCCCGACGGACAGGAACCTCTGGAAACACCATATATTTT. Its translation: CASSPRRTGTSGNTIYF.